A single sample gave rise to the 21 T cell receptor beta chains below, sequenced in a study of cytomegalovirus exposure and HLA in healthy donors. Primers for the PCR totalled 60 Vbeta and 13 Jbeta. Profiled with immunoSEQ multiplex PCR; TCRdb holds only in-frame clones, not every one. The sample includes approximately 160,000 clones, 75% to 90% seen only once; the top ten take 1.9%. Sequencing input: PBMCs. These receptor sequences come from a human donor in good health.

The chain combines TRBV4-1 with TRBJ1-5, with TRBD1 matching over 8 bases. The length of the CDR3 is 15 residues. The germline CDR1 and CDR2 sequences are MGHRA and YSYEKL. The V gene end was trimmed by 1 base and the J gene end by 6 bases; junction bases not matched to a gene: 5. This CDR3 is CASSQAQGAVQPQHF. As DNA, the CDR3 is TGCGCCAGCAGCCAAGCCCAGGGGGCGGTTCAGCCCCAGCATTTT.

This clone came up a few times. This chain joins TRBV5-4 and TRBJ2-7; D not certain. The germline gives CDR1 SGHNT, CDR2 YYREEE (reference sequence). The CDR3 is 13 residues long. Trimming removed 0 bases from V and 4 bases from J, with 8 bases in between. The CDR3 is CASSLDFGYEQYF. The CDR3, as DNA: TGTGCCAGCAGCTTGGATTTCGGTTACGAGCAGTACTTC.

V usage is TRBV27 and J usage is TRBJ2-2, with 10 nucleotides matching TRBD1. The CDR3 length is 16 residues. Germline V gene sequence: CDR1 MNHEY, CDR2 SMNVEV (reference sequence). V trimming: 6 bases; J trimming: 4 bases; junction bases outside the gene matches: 8. The CDR3 DNA reads as TGTGCCAGCAGATTCGCGGGACAGGGGCTCACCGGGGAGCTGTTTTTT. Translated, it gives CASRFAGQGLTGELFF.

The gene calls are TRBV6-6 and TRBJ1-2; maybe TRBD1 (5 bases). Deletions cut 5 bases from V and 4 bases from J, with 17 bases between. This CDR3 is 15 amino acids long. Looked up from germline, CDR1 is MNHNY and CDR2 is SVGAGI (reference sequence). The CDR3 loop is CASSVQVVGAYGYTF. CDR3 nucleotide sequence: TGTGCCAGCAGTGTACAGGTGGTTGGGGCCTATGGCTACACCTTC.

This chain links TRBV27 with TRBJ2-3; 8 bases are a match to TRBD2. Per the germline V gene, CDR1 is MNHEY and CDR2 is SMNVEV (reference sequence). The CDR3 loop spans 14 amino acids. Trimming took 8 bases from V and 1 from J; bases not matched to a gene: 5. The CDR3 spells CASRRRGGTDTQYF. CDR3 DNA sequence: TGTGCCAGCCGGCGGCGGGGGGGCACAGATACGCAGTATTTT.

This rearrangement joins TRBV9 to TRBJ2-3; 7 bases fit TRBD2. This CDR3 comprises 16 residues. Trimming took 4 bases from V and 2 from J; bases not matched to a gene: 10. In germline, CDR1 is SGDLS, CDR2 YYNGEE. CDR3 amino acids: CASSRTSGTITDTQYF. The DNA of the CDR3 is TGTGCCAGCAGCCGAACCTCCGGGACTATCACAGATACGCAGTATTTT.

The chain is built from TRBV14 and TRBJ2-5; possible D gene TRBD2, 6 bases. CDR1 SGHDN and CDR2 FVKESK come from the germline V gene. CDR3 size: 18 residues. V was shortened by 2 bases and J by 4 bases, with 23 bases between the two germline ends. The CDR3 bases are TGTGCCAGCAGCCAAATTTACTCGCGCGGCGGGGCAGGAGAGACCCAGTACTTC. Encoded protein: CASSQIYSRGGAGETQYF.

The rearrangement uses TRBV25-1 and TRBJ2-3; possibly TRBD1 for D (6 bases). The V gene's germline CDR1 is MGHDK and CDR2 SYGVNS. Trimming pared 5 bases from V and 2 bases from J, leaving 17 bases between. The CDR3 is 16 residues long. This CDR3 reads CASSPYRVMNTDTQYF. DNA of the CDR3: TGTGCCAGCAGTCCTTACAGGGTAATGAACACAGATACGCAGTATTTT.

The chain is built from TRBV7-2 and TRBJ2-5, with 7 bases that match TRBD2. The J call is doubtful: the DNA matches TRBJ2-7 better. The germline gives CDR1 SGHTA, CDR2 FQGNSA. This CDR3 region has 14 residues. The CDR3 sequence is CASSLAGGTYEQYF. CDR3 sequence (DNA): TGTGCCAGCAGCTTAGCGGGGGGGACCTACGAGCAGTACTTC.

The chain recombines TRBV19 with TRBJ1-6, with D tentatively TRBD1 (6 bases). V was clipped by 8 bases and J by 9 bases, with 14 bases between them. Per the germline V gene, CDR1 is LNHDA and CDR2 is SQIVND (reference sequence). This CDR3 has 13 residues. This CDR3 is CASQTGRGSPLHF. The CDR3, as DNA: TGTGCCAGTCAGACAGGACGGGGTTCACCCCTCCACTTT.

This rearrangement joins TRBV5-6 to TRBJ1-5, with D possibly being TRBD1 (6 bases). CDR1 SGHDT and CDR2 YYEEEE come from the germline V gene. The V end lost 5 bases, the J end lost 9 bases, and 15 bases lay between the germline ends. CDR3 length: 13 residues. CDR3 sequence reads: CASSPTGGGPQHF. DNA for the CDR3: TGTGCCAGCAGTCCAACGGGGGGCGGGCCCCAGCATTTT.

The chain carries TRBV25-1 and TRBJ2-3; 15 bases agree with TRBD2. The CDR3 is made up of 16 amino acids. The junction had 2 bases not matched to a gene; V was cut back by 6 bases and J by 1 base. Germline lookup yields CDR1 MGHDK and CDR2 SYGVNS. CDR3 amino acids: CASRGLAGGGTDTQYF. Written as DNA, the CDR3 is TGTGCCAGCAGGGGACTAGCGGGGGGAGGCACAGATACGCAGTATTTT.

V is TRBV20-1 and J is TRBJ2-5; D call uncertain. Trimming shortened V by 4 bases and J by 2 bases, and 5 bases separated the two germline ends. The CDR3 consists of 11 residues. Looked up from germline, CDR1 is DFQATT and CDR2 is SNEGSKA (reference sequence). The CDR3 sequence is CSANPQETQYF. The CDR3 coding sequence is TGCAGTGCTAATCCTCAAGAGACCCAGTACTTC.

The V and J genes are TRBV7-6 and TRBJ2-7; D might be TRBD2 (6 bases). Between the trimmed V and J ends, which lost 1 base and 2 bases, there was a span of 9 bases. CDR1 and CDR2 from the germline V gene are SGHVS and FNYEAQ. This CDR3 is 14 amino acids long. The CDR3 region has the DNA TGTGCCAGCAGCTTAGGCGGGAAGGCCTACGAGCAGTACTTC. Translated: CASSLGGKAYEQYF.

This sequence joins TRBV5-4 and TRBJ2-2; 10 positions match TRBD2. The germline CDR1 and CDR2 sequences are SGHNT and YYREEE (reference sequence). V shed 2 bases and J 7 bases; nucleotides not matched to a gene: 5. This CDR3 spans 15 amino acids. The CDR3 coding sequence is TGTGCCAGCAGCTTTAGCGGGGGGCAAGTCGGGGAGCTGTTTTTT. It specifies CASSFSGGQVGELFF.

This chain uses TRBV2 with TRBJ2-7, with no clear D. This CDR3 region has 12 residues. From germline, CDR1 is SNHLY and CDR2 FYNNEI. V was pared by 4 bases and J by 3 bases, with 7 bases between. CDR3 region: CASSGRFYEQYF. In DNA, the CDR3 is TGTGCCAGCAGTGGCAGGTTCTACGAGCAGTACTTC.

The chain is built from TRBV7-9 and TRBJ2-3; TRBD2 aligns across 10 bases. In germline, CDR1 is SEHNR, CDR2 FQNEAQ (reference sequence). The CDR3 is 15 amino acids. The junction had 3 bases not matched to a gene; V was cut back by 5 bases and J by 1 base. CDR3 in amino acids: CASSRTSGGTDTQYF. The CDR3, as DNA: TGTGCCAGCAGCAGGACTAGCGGCGGCACAGATACGCAGTATTTT. Supplemented by reference TRBV7-9 and TRBJ2-3, the full variable domain reads DTGVSQNPRHKITKRGQNVTFRCDPISEHNRLYWYRQTLGQGPEFLTYFQNEAQLEKSRLLSDRFSAERPKGSFSTLEIQRTEQGDSAMYLCASSRTSGGTDTQYFGPGTRLTVL.

This clone occurred once. The CDR3 loop is CASSDGGLVGARELFF. DNA for the CDR3: TGTGCCAGCAGTGACGGAGGACTAGTGGGGGCCCGGGAGCTGTTTTTT. The rearrangement links TRBV6-1 to TRBJ2-2; D is possibly TRBD2 (7 bases). Trimming took off 3 bases at V and 9 bases at J, with 20 bases between the two ends. There are 16 residues in the CDR3. Germline V gene data show CDR1 as MNHNS and CDR2 as SASEGT.

The table lists this clone with a few counts. The chain is built from TRBV6-5 and TRBJ2-2; D gene ambiguous. Germline V gene lookup returns CDR1 MNHEY and CDR2 SVGAGI. V lost 0 bases, J lost 4 bases, and 3 bases lay in between. This CDR3 region has 13 residues. CDR3 in DNA: TGTGCCAGCAGTTACTCCTTCACCGGGGAGCTGTTTTTT. Residues: CASSYSFTGELFF.

Regarding this clone: This CDR3 is also generated by other DNA sequences in the sample. V and J are TRBV19 and TRBJ2-3, with D unclear. V was trimmed by 5 bases and J by 0 bases, leaving 3 bases between them. The length of the CDR3 is 12 residues. CDR1 and CDR2 from the germline V gene are LNHDA and SQIVND (reference sequence). CDR3 residues: CASSPSTDTQYF. The CDR3 DNA follows: TGTGCCAGTAGTCCAAGCACAGATACGCAGTATTTT. Variable domain in full (rest from reference TRBV19 and TRBJ2-3): DGGITQSPKYLFRKEGQNVTLSCEQNLNHDAMYWYRQDPGQGLRLIYYSQIVNDFQKGDIAEGYSVSREKKESFPLTVTSAQKNPTAFYLCASSPSTDTQYFGPGTRLTVL.

The table lists this clone with a count of one. The chain uses TRBV5-1 and TRBJ2-7, with 7 bases matching TRBD1. Germline V gene data show CDR1 as SGHRS and CDR2 as YFSETQ. This CDR3 is built from 14 residues. With 4 bases clipped from V and 3 bases from J, the junction kept 7 bases outside the gene matches. CDR3 sequence: CASSLDGTDYEQYF. The CDR3 region has the DNA TGCGCCAGCAGCCTGGACGGGACAGACTACGAGCAGTACTTC.